Below, 20 T cell receptor beta chains from the same sample are listed, as sequenced in a study of neoadjuvant anti-PD-1 for oral cavity cancer. The assay was immunoSEQ multiplex PCR, and TCRdb's table has in-frame clones only and misses some. This table holds about 62,000 clones, under 85% found once. Sample: PBMCs, taken before nivolumab (anti-PD-1) treatment. All receptors derive from a person between 35 and 79 years old with oral cavity squamous cell carcinoma.

The chain employs TRBV6-4 and TRBJ2-3; the D is unclear. Trimming pared 5 bases from V and 5 bases from J, leaving 11 bases between. Germline CDR1 and CDR2: MRHNA and SNTAGT. CDR3 length: 13 residues. This CDR3 is CASSLSPEDTQYF. The CDR3 DNA sequence: TGTGCCAGCAGTTTGAGTCCCGAAGATACGCAGTATTTT.

J is TRBJ1-2 and V is TRBV28; a possible D gene is TRBD1 (5 bases). V lost 6 bases to trimming and J lost 4 bases, with 18 bases between them. This CDR3 comprises 15 residues. The V gene's germline CDR1 is MDHEN and CDR2 SYDVKM. CDR3 region: CASSHGTANTYGYTF. In nucleotides, the CDR3 is TGTGCCAGCAGCCATGGGACGGCAAACACCTATGGCTACACCTTC.

This clone was seen only once. The rearrangement uses TRBV2 and TRBJ1-5, with D tentatively TRBD1 (5 bases). The germline V gene has CDR1 SNHLY and CDR2 FYNNEI. The CDR3 spans 15 residues. V lost 3 bases to trimming and J lost 2 bases, with 11 bases between them. In nucleotides, the CDR3 is TGTGCCAGCAGTGAGGGGGGTAATGGCAATCAGCCCCAGCATTTT. Amino acids: CASSEGGNGNQPQHF. The variable domain in full, completed from reference TRBV2 and TRBJ1-5, reads EPEVTQTPSHQVTQMGQEVILRCVPISNHLYFYWYRQILGQKVEFLVSFYNNEISEKSEIFDDQFSVERPDGSNFTLKIRSTKLEDSAMYFCASSEGGNGNQPQHFGDGTRLSIL.

The chain uses TRBV5-1 and TRBJ2-1; TRBD2 agrees at 10 bases. This CDR3 region has 16 residues. The germline CDR1 and CDR2 sequences are SGHRS and YFSETQ. V lost 5 bases to trimming and J lost 3 bases; unmatched junction nucleotides: 8. DNA for the CDR3: TGCGCCAGCAGTATGAAAACTAGCGGGGTCTACAATGAGCAGTTCTTC. Its protein is CASSMKTSGVYNEQFF.

This clone was found once. The chain employs TRBV6-1 and TRBJ1-1; possibly TRBD1 for D (6 bases). CDR1 and CDR2 (germline): MNHNS, SASEGT. The CDR3 consists of 14 residues. V lost 5 bases and J 1 base, leaving 11 bases between the germline ends. The CDR3 DNA reads TGTGCCAGCAGTCTACAACAGGGGAACACTGAAGCTTTCTTT. This codes for CASSLQQGNTEAFF.

The chain links TRBV19 to TRBJ2-6, with a tentative D call TRBD2 (6 bases). V was clipped by 7 bases and J by 0 bases, with 13 bases between them. Germline-derived CDR1 and CDR2 are LNHDA and SQIVND (reference sequence). CDR3 length equals 16 residues. The CDR3 DNA is TGTGCCAGTACCATCACCGGGGGCTCTGGGGCCAACGTCCTGACTTTC. Residues: CASTITGGSGANVLTF. The variable domain in full, completed from reference TRBV19 and TRBJ2-6, reads DGGITQSPKYLFRKEGQNVTLSCEQNLNHDAMYWYRQDPGQGLRLIYYSQIVNDFQKGDIAEGYSVSREKKESFPLTVTSAQKNPTAFYLCASTITGGSGANVLTFGAGSRLTVL.

V usage is TRBV25-1 and J usage is TRBJ2-6; D may correspond to TRBD1 or TRBD2 (6 bases each). The V gene's germline CDR1 is MGHDK and CDR2 SYGVNS. The V end was cut by 3 bases, the J end by 0 bases, with 9 bases between. The CDR3 has 16 amino acids. CDR3 DNA: TGTGCCAGCAGTGACGGGGGCCACTCTGGGGCCAACGTCCTGACTTTC. Protein product: CASSDGGHSGANVLTF.

The chain has TRBV27 and TRBJ1-2, with a possible D match to TRBD1 (5 bases). The CDR3 contains 13 residues. Germline CDR1 reads MNHEY; CDR2 reads SMNVEV (reference sequence). With 2 bases removed from V and 4 bases from J, the gap between germline ends came to 8 bases. CDR3 in amino acids: CASSLEGSYGYTF. For the CDR3, the DNA is TGTGCCAGCAGTTTAGAGGGGTCCTATGGCTACACCTTC.

CDR3 protein: CASSPSRDRETEQYF. CDR3 bases: TGTGCCAGCTCACCATCTAGGGACAGGGAGACCGAGCAGTACTTC. J is TRBJ2-7 and V is TRBV18; TRBD1 agrees at 9 bases. From germline, CDR1 is KGHSH and CDR2 LQKENI. With 2 bases clipped from V and 6 bases from J, the junction kept 8 bases outside the gene matches. CDR3 length equals 15 residues. Together with reference TRBV18 and TRBJ2-7, the CDR3 gives the full variable domain: NAGVMQNPRHLVRRRGQEARLRCSPMKGHSHVYWYRQLPEEGLKFMVYLQKENIIDESGMPKERFSAEFPKEGPSILRIQQVVRGDSAAYFCASSPSRDRETEQYFGPGTRLTVT.

V gene TRBV5-1 combines with J gene TRBJ2-3, with a possible D match to TRBD2 (5 bases). Germline-derived CDR1 and CDR2 are SGHRS and YFSETQ. V lost 0 bases to trimming and J lost 3 bases, with 11 bases between them. The CDR3 is 15 residues long. The CDR3: CASSLEASSTDTQYF. CDR3 coding DNA: TGCGCCAGCAGCTTGGAGGCTAGCTCGACAGATACGCAGTATTTT.

The chain has TRBV5-3 and TRBJ2-2, with a possible D match to TRBD1 (6 bases). TRBV5-3 is marked as an open reading frame, function uncertain. V lost 3 bases and J lost 5, with 11 bases in between. This CDR3 region has 14 residues. The DNA of the CDR3 is TGTGCCAGAAGCTCAGAGGACAGTACCGGGGAGCTGTTTTTT. This sequence encodes CARSSEDSTGELFF.

The V gene is TRBV18, the J gene TRBJ1-2, with D maybe TRBD1 (6 bases). Germline-derived CDR1 and CDR2 are KGHSH and LQKENI. The CDR3 loop spans 13 amino acids. Trimming took 3 bases from V and 4 from J, leaving 9 bases between them. As DNA, the CDR3 is TGTGCCAGCTCACCGGACAGCATCTATGGCTACACCTTC. This codes for CASSPDSIYGYTF.

The V and J genes are TRBV30 and TRBJ2-6, with D uncertain. V lost 4 bases, J lost 2 bases, and 6 bases lay in between. Germline V gene data show CDR1 as GTSNPN and CDR2 as SVGIG (reference sequence). This CDR3 has 13 residues. The CDR3: CAWKTPGANVLTF. The CDR3 DNA follows: TGTGCCTGGAAAACCCCTGGGGCCAACGTCCTGACTTTC.

The chain uses TRBV9 and TRBJ1-6, with 7 bases matching TRBD1. The germline V gene has CDR1 SGDLS and CDR2 YYNGEE. This CDR3 contains 15 residues. With V trimmed by 3 bases and J by 4 bases, 4 bases remained unmatched. DNA for the CDR3: TGTGCCAGCAGCGCTCAGACAGGGTATAATTCACCCCTCCACTTT. It encodes CASSAQTGYNSPLHF.

The chain couples TRBV6-1 to TRBJ2-7; possibly TRBD2 for D (6 bases). Germline V lookup: CDR1 MNHNS, CDR2 SASEGT. The V gene lost 6 bases and the J gene lost 2 bases, with 11 bases spanning the gap. There are 13 residues in the CDR3. As DNA, the CDR3 is TGTGCCAGCAGCAAGGAGGGACCCTACGAGCAGTACTTC. Translated, it gives CASSKEGPYEQYF.

The chain combines TRBV5-4 with TRBJ2-2; possible D gene TRBD1, 6 bases. Per the germline V gene, CDR1 is SGHNT and CDR2 is YYREEE (reference sequence). V lost 0 bases and J 4 bases, leaving 13 bases between the germline ends. The CDR3 extends over 16 amino acids. The CDR3 DNA follows: TGTGCCAGCAGCTTGGGAGGGCAGGGGATCACCGGGGAGCTGTTTTTT. Protein product: CASSLGGQGITGELFF.

The table lists this clone with a few counts. V and J are TRBV30 and TRBJ1-2; D is perhaps TRBD1 (5 bases). The CDR3 is made up of 15 amino acids. Germline CDR1 GTSNPN, CDR2 SVGIG (reference sequence). With 0 bases removed from V and 4 bases from J, the gap between germline ends came to 15 bases. CDR3 DNA: TGTGCCTGGAGTGTACGTTATGGGGGGAGCTATGGCTACACCTTC. Translated, it gives CAWSVRYGGSYGYTF.

The chain carries TRBV7-6 and TRBJ1-2; D unclear. V was clipped by 5 bases and J by 2 bases, with 12 bases between them. Per the germline V gene, CDR1 is SGHVS and CDR2 is FNYEAQ. The CDR3 loop spans 14 amino acids. Written as DNA, the CDR3 is TGTGCCAGCAGCCCTTCGTCCGGGAACTATGGCTACACCTTC. This encodes CASSPSSGNYGYTF.

V is TRBV7-6 and J is TRBJ2-7; D unclear. The CDR3 length is 14 residues. V lost 0 bases and J 2 bases, leaving 8 bases between the germline ends. Germline loops: CDR1 SGHVS, CDR2 FNYEAQ. The CDR3 reads CASSLAPAAYEQYF. Here the CDR3 DNA reads TGTGCCAGCAGCTTAGCCCCGGCCGCCTACGAGCAGTACTTC.

The chain couples TRBV7-2 to TRBJ2-7; 13 nucleotides align to TRBD2. The germline CDR1 and CDR2 sequences are SGHTA and FQGNSA. The CDR3 is made up of 17 amino acids. Trimming took 0 bases from V and 3 from J; bases not matched to a gene: 5. The CDR3 is CASSLAGTSGISYEQYF. CDR3 DNA: TGTGCCAGCAGCTTAGCGGGGACTAGCGGGATCAGCTACGAGCAGTACTTC.